This T cell receptor (beta chain) was obtained from a study of cytomegalovirus exposure and HLA in healthy donors. Study findings and constraints: A later analysis showed that HLA-associated TCR beta chains had undergone more clonal expansion than equally common others. Sequencing depth across donors, presence/absence analyses assumed, was roughly uniform.

The study ran its PCR with 60 Vbeta and 13 Jbeta primers. Only in-frame clones appear in the TCRdb table, and some are missing; sequencing was by immunoSEQ multiplex PCR. The sample lists some 90,000 clones; about four fifths were seen once. This CDR3 region has 14 residues. The J segment lost 4 bases and the V segment lost 4 bases, leaving 3 bases of the junction unmatched. The germline V gene encodes CDR1 SGHRS and CDR2 YFSETQ. Participants comprised healthy donors of bone marrow. The count of this clone is one. Antigen unknown. The chain couples TRBV5-1 to TRBJ2-1; 9 bases map to TRBD2. The sequence derives from a man aged 50 or older in good health and CMV-seropositive. The sequenced sample consisted of PBMCs. The CDR3 nucleotides are TGCGCCAGCAGCGAGGGACTAGCATACAATGAGCAGTTCTTC. The encoded protein is CASSEGLAYNEQFF.